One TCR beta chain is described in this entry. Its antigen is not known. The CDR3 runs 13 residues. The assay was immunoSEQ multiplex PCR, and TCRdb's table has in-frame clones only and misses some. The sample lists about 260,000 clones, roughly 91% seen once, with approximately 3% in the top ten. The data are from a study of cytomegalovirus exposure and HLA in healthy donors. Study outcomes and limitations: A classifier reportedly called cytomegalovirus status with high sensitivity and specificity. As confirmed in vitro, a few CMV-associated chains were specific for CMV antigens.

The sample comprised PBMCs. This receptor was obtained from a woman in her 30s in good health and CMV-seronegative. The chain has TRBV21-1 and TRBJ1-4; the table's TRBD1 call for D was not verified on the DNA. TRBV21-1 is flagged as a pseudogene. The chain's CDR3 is CASSRWAYEKLFF. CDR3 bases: TGTGCCAGCAGCAGATGGGCTTATGAAAAACTGTTTTTT.